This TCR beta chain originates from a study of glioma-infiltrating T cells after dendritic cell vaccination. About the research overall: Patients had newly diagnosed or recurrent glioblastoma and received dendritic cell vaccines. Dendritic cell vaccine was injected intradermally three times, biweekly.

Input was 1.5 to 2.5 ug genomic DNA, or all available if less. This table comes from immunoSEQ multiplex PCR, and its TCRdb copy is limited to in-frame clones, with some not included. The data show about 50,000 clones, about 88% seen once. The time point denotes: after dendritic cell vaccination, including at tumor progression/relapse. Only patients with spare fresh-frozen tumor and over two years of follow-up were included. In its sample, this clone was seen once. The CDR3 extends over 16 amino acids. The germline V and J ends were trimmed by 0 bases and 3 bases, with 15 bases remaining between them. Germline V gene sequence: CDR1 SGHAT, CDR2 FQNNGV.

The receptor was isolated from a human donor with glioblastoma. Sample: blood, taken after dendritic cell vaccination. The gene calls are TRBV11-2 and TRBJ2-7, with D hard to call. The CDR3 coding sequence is TGTGCCAGCAGCTTAGAGCTCACAAGCGCCTACTACGAGCAGTACTTC. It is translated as CASSLELTSAYYEQYF.